One T cell receptor beta chain is described in this entry. Its specificity is unknown. The CDR3 is 19 residues long. This PCR relied on a set of 60 Vbeta primers and 13 Jbeta primers. The protocol was immunoSEQ multiplex PCR, while the TCRdb copy is restricted to in-frame clones and leaves out a portion. The sample contains about 150,000 clones, roughly three quarters of which appear only once. These data originate in a study of cytomegalovirus exposure and HLA in healthy donors. About the study: The roughly 120 million unique TCR beta sequences, from 150 million to 200 million T cells, were found by an earlier analysis.

Overall study findings and caveats: Looking again later, the authors saw that most CMV-associated TCR beta chains seemed HLA-restricted.

The chain has TRBV21-1 and TRBJ1-1; the table's D call of TRBD1 was not tested on the DNA. TRBV21-1 represents a pseudogene. This TCR derives from a woman aged 45-59 years in good health and CMV-seropositive. What was sequenced was PBMCs. In nucleotides, the CDR3 is TGTGCCAGCAGTCTCGTATCGACAGGACAGGGGAGGGTGAACACTGAAGCTTTCTTT. Protein: CASSLVSTGQGRVNTEAFF.